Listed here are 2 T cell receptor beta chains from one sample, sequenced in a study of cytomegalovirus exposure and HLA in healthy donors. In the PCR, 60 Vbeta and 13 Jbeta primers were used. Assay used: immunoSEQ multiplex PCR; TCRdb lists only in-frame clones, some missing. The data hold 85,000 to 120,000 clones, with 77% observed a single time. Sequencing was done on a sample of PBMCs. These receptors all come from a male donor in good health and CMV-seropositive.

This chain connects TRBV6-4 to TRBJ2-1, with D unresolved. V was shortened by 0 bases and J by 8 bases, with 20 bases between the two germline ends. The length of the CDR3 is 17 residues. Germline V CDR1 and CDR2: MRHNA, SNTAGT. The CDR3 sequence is CASSDSIPEPWNDEQFF. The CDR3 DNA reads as TGTGCCAGCAGTGACTCGATCCCGGAGCCCTGGAATGATGAGCAGTTCTTC.

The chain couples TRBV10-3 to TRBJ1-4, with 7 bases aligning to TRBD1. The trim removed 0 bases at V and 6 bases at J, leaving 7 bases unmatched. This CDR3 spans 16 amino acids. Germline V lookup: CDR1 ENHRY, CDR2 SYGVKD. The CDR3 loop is CAISESKGRGDEKLFF. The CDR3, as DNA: TGTGCCATCAGTGAGTCGAAAGGCAGGGGGGATGAAAAACTGTTTTTT.